Listed below are T cell receptor beta chains from one sample, sequenced in a study of T cell responses to AZD1222 COVID-19 vaccine. Using immunoSEQ multiplex PCR, the repertoire was profiled, and TCRdb retains in-frame clones only, with some absent. Among 100,000 to 150,000 clones, 89% were seen once, and the ten largest hold roughly 6%. The sample in question was peripheral blood, obtained on day 0 of AZD1222 vaccination. The receptors derive from an adult in good health. CDR3s include the opening cysteine and the closing phenylalanine or tryptophan. Fields, in order: D gene, clone size, V gene, J gene, CDR3 DNA, CDR3 protein. A D gene is named only where the DNA matches it firmly. Size tells how often a clone was seen (once, few, many) or the class of an expanded clone, and some rows leave it out.

-	-	TRBV12-3/TRBV12-4	TRBJ2-7	TGTGCCAGCAGAACCAATGTGTACGAGCAGTACTTC	CASRTNVYEQYF
-	-	TRBV5-1	TRBJ1-4	TGCGCCAGCAGCTTGGCTGCGGGCGGGGGAGCAGAAAAACTGTTTTTT	CASSLAAGGGAEKLFF
-	-	TRBV3-1/TRBV3-2	TRBJ1-2	TGTGCCAGCAGCCAACCCTTCGGGGGGCGCATTTCTATGAGAGGCTACACCTTC	CASSQPFGGRISMRGYTF
-	once	TRBV7-9	TRBJ2-5	TGTGCCAGCAGCCAACTCGGGACAAACCAAGAGACCCAGTACTTC	CASSQLGTNQETQYF
TRBD1	-	TRBV5-1	TRBJ1-2	TGCGCCAGCAGCCCGTGGACAGGGGAACATGGCTACACCTTC	CASSPWTGEHGYTF
-	-	TRBV19	TRBJ1-4	TGTGCCAGTAACCCGGGGGGGACTAATGAAAAACTGTTTTTT	CASNPGGTNEKLFF
-	-	TRBV5-1	TRBJ1-2	TGCGCCAGCAGCTTAGTCTCGGCCGCTAACTATGGCTACACCTTC	CASSLVSAANYGYTF
TRBD1	-	TRBV5-8	TRBJ1-4	TGTGCCAGCAGCTTGGGGACAGGGAATTATGAAAAACTGTTTTTT	CASSLGTGNYEKLFF
TRBD2	-	TRBV7-6	TRBJ2-1	TGTGCCAGCAGCGTCTTACTAGCGGGGCCCCTGAGCGGGGAGCAGTTCTTC	CASSVLLAGPLSGEQFF
-	-	TRBV7-8	TRBJ2-2	TGTGCCAGCACCCCCCGGTCTCAAGGCGGAAACACCGGGGAGCTGTTTTTT	CASTPRSQGGNTGELFF
-	-	TRBV4-1	TRBJ1-2	TGCGCCAGCAGCCAAGATGGGGGGACCTATGGCTACACCTTC	CASSQDGGTYGYTF
TRBD1	-	TRBV7-9	TRBJ1-1	TGTGCCAGCAGCCCCTCCGGGACAGGGGGGAGGACTGAAGCTTTCTTT	CASSPSGTGGRTEAFF
TRBD1	-	TRBV5-1	TRBJ1-2	TGCGCCAGCAGCTTGGAGGGGACAGGGGGAGTGAATGGCTACACCTTC	CASSLEGTGGVNGYTF
-	few	TRBV7-2	TRBJ1-2	TGTGCCAGCAGCCCCGACAGATACTATGGCTACACCTTC	CASSPDRYYGYTF
TRBD1	-	TRBV2	TRBJ1-2	TGTGCCAGCAGGGGACAGGGGAGAGGCTACACCTTC	CASRGQGRGYTF